A single sample gave rise to the 9 T cell receptor beta chains below, sequenced in a study of shared clonotypes between healthy human individuals. The method was immunoSEQ multiplex PCR; TCRdb's version includes in-frame clones alone and lacks a portion of them. The sample holds hundreds of thousands of clones, approximately 96% seen once. The naive CD8 population came from CD45RO-negative cells selected for CCR7, without terminally differentiated effector memory CD45RA+ cells. The sequencing input was naive CD8+ T cells sorted from blood. The origin of the receptors is a woman aged 25 to 39 in good health.

The J gene is TRBJ1-5, the V gene TRBV14; no reliable D call. V was shortened by 4 bases and J by 1 base, with 14 bases between the two germline ends. This CDR3 is built from 16 residues. Germline loops: CDR1 SGHDN, CDR2 FVKESK. The CDR3 sequence is CASSLRWWQSNQPQHF. The DNA for the CDR3 is TGTGCCAGCAGCCTTCGATGGTGGCAGAGCAATCAGCCCCAGCATTTT.

This chain uses TRBV27 with TRBJ2-3; 9 bases match TRBD2. V lost 2 bases, J lost 4 bases, and 7 bases stayed unmatched. Germline loops: CDR1 MNHEY, CDR2 SMNVEV (reference sequence). The CDR3 spans 16 residues. The CDR3 region is CASSLLAGFGADTQYF. CDR3 DNA: TGTGCCAGCAGTTTACTAGCGGGGTTCGGGGCAGATACGCAGTATTTT.

The gene calls are TRBV11-2 and TRBJ2-3; the D gene is possibly TRBD2 (5 bases). Germline V gene sequence: CDR1 SGHAT, CDR2 FQNNGV. V was trimmed by 5 bases and J by 2 bases, leaving 8 bases between them. The CDR3 length is 13 residues. The CDR3 DNA reads TGTGCCAGCAGCGGGAGAAACACAGATACGCAGTATTTT. Amino acids: CASSGRNTDTQYF.

The V call is TRBV9, the J call TRBJ1-1; D gene uncertain. Germline CDR1 reads SGDLS; CDR2 reads YYNGEE. The V end lost 0 bases, the J end lost 2 bases, and 8 bases lay between the germline ends. The CDR3 sequence is 14 residues long. In DNA, the CDR3 is TGTGCCAGCAGCGTAGGACGGTTCAACACTGAAGCTTTCTTT. Protein product: CASSVGRFNTEAFF.

This chain links TRBV4-1 with TRBJ1-4; D ambiguous. Germline assignment: CDR1 MGHRA and CDR2 YSYEKL. The CDR3 extends over 17 amino acids. Trimming took 0 bases from V and 0 from J, leaving 11 bases between them. CDR3 loop: CASSQEIWEATNEKLFF. The CDR3 nucleotides read TGCGCCAGCAGCCAAGAAATCTGGGAAGCAACTAATGAAAAACTGTTTTTT.

This chain links TRBV25-1 with TRBJ2-5, with D hard to call. The V end lost 3 bases, the J end lost 4 bases, and 18 bases lay between the germline ends. The CDR3 contains 16 residues. From germline, CDR1 is MGHDK and CDR2 SYGVNS. The CDR3 DNA follows: TGTGCCAGCAGTGACCTATTTGACAAGGGCGGAGAGACCCAGTACTTC. It translates to CASSDLFDKGGETQYF.

The V and J genes are TRBV7-9 and TRBJ1-1; D not certain. The V gene lost 1 base and the J gene lost 3 bases, with 9 bases spanning the gap. The CDR3 runs to 14 residues. Germline V gene data show CDR1 as SEHNR and CDR2 as FQNEAQ (reference sequence). The CDR3 region is CASSLGFGDTEAFF. CDR3 bases: TGTGCCAGCAGCTTAGGCTTCGGGGACACTGAAGCTTTCTTT.

In DNA, the CDR3 is TGTGCCTGGATCGACAGACCCTATAGCAATCAGCCCCAGCATTTT. Translating it yields CAWIDRPYSNQPQHF. The rearrangement joins TRBV30 to TRBJ1-5, with a possible D match to TRBD1 (5 bases). CDR3 size: 15 residues. CDR1 GTSNPN and CDR2 SVGIG come from the germline V gene (reference sequence). V lost 4 bases, J lost 0 bases, and 13 bases lay in between.

The chain uses TRBV2 and TRBJ2-3; D may be TRBD1 (5 bases). CDR1 SNHLY and CDR2 FYNNEI come from the germline V gene. The CDR3 contains 15 residues. Trimming pared 2 bases from V and 4 bases from J, leaving 13 bases between. The CDR3 loop is CASSEIFDRADTQYF. The CDR3 coding sequence is TGTGCCAGCAGTGAAATTTTTGACAGAGCAGATACGCAGTATTTT. Complete variable domain (other parts from reference TRBV2 and TRBJ2-3): EPEVTQTPSHQVTQMGQEVILRCVPISNHLYFYWYRQILGQKVEFLVSFYNNEISEKSEIFDDQFSVERPDGSNFTLKIRSTKLEDSAMYFCASSEIFDRADTQYFGPGTRLTVL.